This T cell receptor beta chain is from a study of beta chain features in type 1 diabetes. Study at large: Investigators examined under 140 million sorted cells across all samples.

Reverse transcribing all isolated RNA meant expressed TCRB transcripts were sequenced. Assay used: immunoSEQ multiplex PCR; TCRdb lists only in-frame clones, some missing. Of a few hundred thousand clones in the sample, around 13% were seen once. This clone was observed a handful of times. The antigen is undetermined. This CDR3 has 15 residues. CDR1 and CDR2 from the germline V gene are LNHDA and SQIVND (reference sequence). V dropped 3 bases and J dropped 2 bases, with 11 bases sitting between them. Sorting of CD4+ naive, central memory, regulatory and stem cell-like memory cells was performed via CD45RO/CCR7/CD25/CD127/CD95/CD27. Notes on the study in general: Among all four CD4+ subsets, Type 1 diabetes patients had TCRB CDR3s that were moderately but significantly shorter. When VDJ junctions were examined, type 1 diabetes patients showed fewer insertions and more deletions.

Sequencing was carried out using naive CD4+ T cells from blood. J is TRBJ1-3 and V is TRBV19; no reliable D call. This TCR was sampled from a man under 40 with type 1 diabetes. For the CDR3, the DNA is TGTGCCAGTAGTATTCCCACCGCGACTGGAAACACCATATATTTT. This codes for CASSIPTATGNTIYF.